A selection of T cell receptor beta chains follows, all from one sample in a study of blood T cell repertoires in COVID-19. Sequencing used immunoSEQ multiplex PCR; TCRdb keeps in-frame clones, though not all of them. The sample gives 35,000 to 40,000 clones, more than 85% of which show up once; approximately 20% is in the top ten. The sample was peripheral blood. The receptor source for this set is a man between 65 and 80 years old with acute or convalescent COVID-19. The CDR3 runs from the conserved cysteine through the conserved F or W. The D gene is left open where the match is weak. Size is omitted from some rows. Given values are once, few, many or a class for expanded clones.

v_gene	d_gene	abundance	len	j_gene	CDR3aa	CDR3nt
TRBV27	NA	NA	14	TRBJ1-5	CASSLWGGGQPQHF	TGTGCCAGCAGTTTATGGGGGGGTGGACAGCCCCAGCATTTT
TRBV27	NA	few	14	TRBJ1-2	CASSLREGVYGYTF	TGTGCCAGCAGTTTACGAGAGGGAGTCTATGGCTACACCTTC
TRBV27	NA	NA	15	TRBJ1-4	CASSLSAQGVGKLFF	TGTGCCAGCAGTTTATCGGCGCAGGGCGTGGGAAAACTGTTTTTT
TRBV20-1	NA	NA	12	TRBJ1-1	CSASWQNTEAFF	TGCAGTGCTAGTTGGCAGAACACTGAAGCTTTCTTT
TRBV6-2/TRBV6-3	NA	NA	17	TRBJ2-7	CASSHLQGLQVYDEQYF	TGTGCCAGCAGTCACCTACAGGGACTACAAGTCTACGATGAGCAGTACTTC
TRBV4-2	TRBD2	NA	19	TRBJ2-1	CASSQDLLGGSGRDNEQFF	TGTGCCAGCAGCCAAGATCTCCTGGGCGGTAGCGGGAGGGACAATGAGCAGTTCTTC
TRBV7-3	TRBD2	few	15	TRBJ2-7	CASSLSGGSSYEQYF	TGTGCCAGCAGCCTTAGCGGGGGGAGCTCCTACGAGCAGTACTTC
TRBV7-6	TRBD2	NA	18	TRBJ2-7	CASSLEPAGGLDAIEQYF	TGTGCCAGCAGCTTAGAGCCCGCGGGGGGACTAGACGCGATCGAGCAGTACTTC
TRBV19	TRBD2	NA	15	TRBJ2-1	CASSIILAGGVEQFF	TGTGCCAGTAGTATAATACTAGCGGGAGGGGTTGAGCAGTTCTTC
TRBV9	TRBD1	NA	14	TRBJ1-2	CASSPTGQVPGYTF	TGTGCCAGCAGCCCGACGGGACAGGTCCCTGGCTACACCTTC
TRBV27	NA	NA	13	TRBJ1-1	CASSLNRDTEAFF	TGTGCCAGCAGTTTAAACAGGGACACTGAAGCTTTCTTT
TRBV4-3	NA	NA	14	TRBJ2-1	CASSQGTGMGEQFF	TGCGCCAGCAGCCAAGGTACGGGAATGGGTGAGCAGTTCTTC
TRBV4-3	NA	once	14	TRBJ1-2	CASSQEGRTYGYTF	TGCGCCAGCAGCCAAGAGGGGCGCACCTATGGCTACACCTTC
TRBV9	TRBD1	NA	15	TRBJ1-1	CASSVVAGGHSEAFF	TGTGCCAGCAGCGTAGTGGCAGGGGGACACTCAGAAGCTTTCTTT
TRBV24-1	TRBD2	NA	13	TRBJ2-5	CATSVTGGETQYF	TGTGCCACCAGTGTGACGGGAGGGGAGACCCAGTACTTC
TRBV5-4	TRBD2	NA	13	TRBJ2-3	CATSSGSTDTQYF	TGTGCCACGTCTAGCGGGAGCACAGATACGCAGTATTTT
TRBV9	TRBD1	NA	14	TRBJ2-7	CASSVGQGTYEQYF	TGTGCCAGCAGCGTGGGACAGGGGACCTACGAGCAGTACTTC
TRBV5-1	NA	NA	13	TRBJ2-7	CASSPGHGYEQYF	TGCGCCAGCAGCCCCGGACACGGCTACGAGCAGTACTTC
TRBV29-1	TRBD1	once	15	TRBJ2-2	CSAQGTGGSTGELFF	TGCAGCGCCCAGGGGACAGGGGGCTCGACCGGGGAGCTGTTTTTT
TRBV28	TRBD1	NA	13	TRBJ1-1	CASSLNRGLAAFF	TGTGCCAGCAGTTTAAACAGGGGACTGGCTGCTTTCTTT
TRBV3-1/TRBV3-2	TRBD2	NA	15	TRBJ2-1	CASSPGLAGHNEQFF	TGTGCCAGCAGCCCGGGACTAGCGGGTCACAATGAGCAGTTCTTC
TRBV19	TRBD2	NA	18	TRBJ2-3	CASSPAGWVAGAIDTQYF	TGTGCCAGTAGTCCCGCCGGTTGGGTAGCGGGAGCCATAGATACGCAGTATTTT
TRBV7-2	NA	NA	18	TRBJ2-7	CASSLGGMRELLLNEQYF	TGTGCCAGCAGCTTAGGAGGGATGCGGGAACTCCTCCTCAACGAGCAGTACTTC
TRBV5-1	TRBD2	NA	14	TRBJ2-5	CASSIGRGQETQYF	TGCGCCAGCAGCATCGGGAGGGGTCAAGAGACCCAGTACTTC
TRBV4-2	NA	NA	16	TRBJ1-2	CASSQDLLDSLYGYTF	TGTGCCAGCAGCCAAGATCTACTCGACAGCTTATATGGCTACACCTTC
TRBV5-8	TRBD2	NA	15	TRBJ2-1	CASSPTSGRDNEQFF	TGTGCCAGCAGCCCGACTAGCGGGAGAGACAATGAGCAGTTCTTC
TRBV6-5	NA	NA	13	TRBJ1-5	CASGRETNQPQHF	TGTGCCAGTGGACGGGAAACCAATCAGCCCCAGCATTTT
TRBV25-1	NA	once	15	TRBJ1-1	CASSDPRGGNTEAFF	TGTGCCAGCAGTGATCCCAGGGGTGGGAACACTGAAGCTTTCTTT
TRBV5-1	TRBD2	NA	16	TRBJ2-5	CASSPGPTAGQETQYF	TGCGCCAGCAGCCCGGGGCCCACAGCGGGGCAAGAGACCCAGTACTTC
TRBV4-1	TRBD1	NA	18	TRBJ1-6	CASSHRPGTGVGNSPLHF	TGCGCCAGCAGCCACCGTCCCGGGACAGGGGTCGGGAATTCACCCCTCCACTTT
TRBV27	TRBD2	NA	14	TRBJ2-7	CASSDGGRGDEQYF	TGTGCCAGCAGTGACGGCGGGAGAGGAGACGAGCAGTACTTC
TRBV2	NA	NA	13	TRBJ2-1	CASSESGQSRQFF	TGTGCCAGCAGTGAGTCAGGGCAGTCGCGGCAGTTCTTC
TRBV4-3	NA	NA	16	TRBJ2-5	CASSQGTGGQGETQYF	TGCGCCAGCAGCCAAGGTACGGGAGGCCAGGGGGAGACCCAGTACTTC
TRBV3-1/TRBV3-2	NA	NA	15	TRBJ1-5	CASSQDSDSNQPQHF	TGTGCCAGCAGCCAAGACTCCGACAGTAATCAGCCCCAGCATTTT
TRBV27	NA	NA	14	TRBJ1-6	CASTSGDMYSPLHF	TGTGCCAGCACCTCGGGGGATATGTATTCACCCCTCCACTTT
TRBV14	TRBD2	NA	14	TRBJ2-5	CASSQGAGAETQYF	TGTGCCAGCAGCCAAGGAGCGGGAGCTGAGACCCAGTACTTC
TRBV4-1	NA	NA	13	TRBJ1-3	CASSWDTGTTIYF	TGCGCCAGCAGCTGGGATACCGGGACAACCATATATTTT
TRBV7-8	TRBD1	NA	16	TRBJ1-1	CASSSRDRGLGTEAFF	TGTGCCAGCAGCTCCAGGGACAGGGGGCTCGGCACTGAAGCTTTCTTT
TRBV7-9	TRBD2	once	16	TRBJ2-4	CASSPDLAGAKNIQYF	TGTGCCAGCAGCCCCGATCTAGCGGGAGCCAAAAACATTCAGTACTTC
TRBV25-1	NA	once	14	TRBJ1-5	CASRGMGSNQPQHF	TGTGCCAGTAGGGGTATGGGAAGCAATCAGCCCCAGCATTTT
TRBV10-1	NA	NA	18	TRBJ2-3	CASSESTPRGQNTDTQYF	TGCGCCAGCAGTGAGTCGACTCCGAGAGGCCAAAACACAGATACGCAGTATTTT
TRBV6-6	NA	NA	15	TRBJ1-4	CASSYTGGASEKLFF	TGTGCCAGCAGTTACACGGGGGGCGCAAGTGAAAAACTGTTTTTT
TRBV9	NA	NA	13	TRBJ2-6	CASSVGGANVLTF	TGTGCCAGCAGCGTCGGTGGGGCCAACGTCCTGACTTTC
TRBV5-1	NA	few	13	TRBJ1-1	CASRRGENTEAFF	TGCGCCAGCAGACGCGGGGAGAACACTGAAGCTTTCTTT
TRBV20-1	TRBD1	NA	14	TRBJ1-5	CSASHGTGNQPQHF	TGCAGTGCTAGTCATGGGACAGGTAATCAGCCCCAGCATTTT
TRBV19	TRBD2	once	18	TRBJ2-6	CASSPPWTSGSGANVLTF	TGTGCCAGTAGTCCTCCGTGGACTAGCGGCTCTGGGGCCAACGTCCTGACTTTC
TRBV10-3	NA	NA	17	TRBJ2-6	CAISESAGNSGANVLTF	TGTGCCATCAGTGAGTCTGCAGGGAACTCTGGGGCCAACGTCCTGACTTTC
TRBV5-1	NA	once	16	TRBJ2-1	CASSTLREALEYEQFF	TGCGCCAGCAGCACCCTAAGGGAGGCCCTTGAGTATGAGCAGTTCTTC
TRBV10-3	TRBD1	NA	17	TRBJ1-5	CAISEGRGLSSNQPQHF	TGTGCCATCAGTGAAGGCAGGGGGCTTTCGAGCAATCAGCCCCAGCATTTT
TRBV18	NA	NA	16	TRBJ2-5	CASSPGRPRNQETQYF	TGTGCCAGCTCACCAGGCCGCCCCCGCAACCAAGAGACCCAGTACTTC
TRBV27	NA	few	15	TRBJ2-7	CASKGAWGASYEQYF	TGTGCCAGCAAGGGGGCGTGGGGGGCGTCCTACGAGCAGTACTTC
TRBV5-1	TRBD2	NA	15	TRBJ2-1	CASSSGLASEGEQFF	TGCGCCAGCAGTTCCGGACTAGCGTCTGAGGGCGAGCAGTTCTTC
TRBV9	TRBD2	NA	17	TRBJ2-2	CASSMTSGTHFTGELFF	TGTGCCAGCAGTATGACTAGCGGGACCCACTTCACCGGGGAGCTGTTTTTT
TRBV7-3	TRBD2	NA	19	TRBJ2-2	CASSILPGLAGGGTGELFF	TGTGCCAGCAGTATACTTCCGGGACTAGCGGGAGGAGGCACCGGGGAGCTGTTTTTT
TRBV3-1/TRBV3-2	NA	NA	15	TRBJ2-7	CASSQDRRYSYEQYF	TGTGCCAGCAGCCAAGATAGGCGGTACTCCTACGAGCAGTACTTC
TRBV20-1	TRBD1	NA	10	TRBJ2-7	CSAGDSGQYF	TGCAGTGCTGGGGACAGCGGGCAGTACTTC
TRBV4-3	NA	NA	12	TRBJ1-2	CASRPPPDGYTF	TGCGCCAGCAGACCGCCTCCAGATGGCTACACCTTC
TRBV29-1	NA	NA	13	TRBJ2-5	CSVERGRRETQYF	TGCAGCGTTGAACGGGGGAGGCGAGAGACCCAGTACTTC
TRBV5-1	TRBD1	NA	15	TRBJ2-5	CASSLEGQGEETQYF	TGCGCCAGCAGCTTGGAAGGACAGGGCGAAGAGACCCAGTACTTC